These T cell receptor beta chains were read from a single sample in a study of blood T cell repertoires in COVID-19. Assay: immunoSEQ multiplex PCR; the TCRdb copy retains only in-frame clones and omits some. The profile shows some 80,000 clones, about four fifths of them singletons. The sequencing input was peripheral blood. Receptor source: a human donor in a cohort sampled during active COVID-19. CDR3s include the opening cysteine and the closing phenylalanine or tryptophan. A D gene is named only where the DNA matches it firmly. Only some rows state a clone size, as once, few, many or a class for expanded clones.

TRBV6-2/TRBV6-3	.	TRBJ2-3	.	TGTGCCAGCAGTTTTCCTTTGGGAGGAGATACGCAGTATTTT	CASSFPLGGDTQYF
TRBV7-2	TRBD2	TRBJ2-7	.	TGTGCCAGCAGCTTGCGGGGGAAGTTAAACGAGCAGTACTTC	CASSLRGKLNEQYF
TRBV6-5	.	TRBJ1-1	.	TGTGCCAGCAAAAGCGGGGCCGCTCCAAACTACGAAGCTTTCTTT	CASKSGAAPNYEAFF
TRBV5-1	.	TRBJ2-7	once	TGCGCCAGCCCTTTCGACAGGCTCACCTACGAGCAGTACTTC	CASPFDRLTYEQYF
TRBV10-3	.	TRBJ2-2	.	TGTGCCAGTGGCAGAAACACCGGGGAGCTGTTTTTT	CASGRNTGELFF
TRBV10-3	TRBD1	TRBJ2-3	.	TGTGCCATCAGAGACAGGGGACCCACAGATACGCAGTATTTT	CAIRDRGPTDTQYF
TRBV3-1/TRBV3-2	.	TRBJ2-7	once	TGTGCCAGCAGCCAAGATATAGGCAGGGTAGACGAGCAGTACTTC	CASSQDIGRVDEQYF
TRBV5-6	.	TRBJ1-3	.	TGTGCCAGCAGCGACCTACGGAGAACCTCTGGAAACACCATATATTTT	CASSDLRRTSGNTIYF
TRBV29-1	.	TRBJ1-1	.	TGCAGCGTTGTCGCCGTGAGGACTGAAGCTTTCTTT	CSVVAVRTEAFF
TRBV4-3	.	TRBJ2-7	.	TGCGCCAGCAGCCAAGAGTATCAGTACGAGCAGTACTTC	CASSQEYQYEQYF
TRBV6-5	TRBD1	TRBJ2-5	.	TGTGCCAGCAGGGGACAGGGGGCCCCAGAGACCCAGTACTTC	CASRGQGAPETQYF
TRBV7-8	TRBD2	TRBJ2-1	.	TGTGCCAGCAGCTCACTAGCGGGGGTTTTACTGAGCTCCTACAATGAGCAGTTCTTC	CASSSLAGVLLSSYNEQFF
TRBV6-1	.	TRBJ1-2	.	TGTGCCAGCAGTGAAGTGGACAGAGCTAACTATGGCTACACCTTC	CASSEVDRANYGYTF
TRBV29-1	.	TRBJ1-1	.	TGCAGCGTTGGAGGATTGGGCACTGAAGCTTTCTTT	CSVGGLGTEAFF
TRBV9	TRBD1	TRBJ2-7	.	TGTGCCAGCAGCATCGGGACAGGGTTCTACGAGCAGTACTTC	CASSIGTGFYEQYF
TRBV4-3	TRBD1	TRBJ1-4	.	TGCGCCAGCAGCCACACTCAGGGACAGGGGGGTGAAAAACTGTTTTTT	CASSHTQGQGGEKLFF
TRBV7-2	.	TRBJ2-6	.	TGTGCCAGCAGCCGTCTTACCGGGTGGGGGGCCAACGTCCTGACTTTC	CASSRLTGWGANVLTF
TRBV3-1/TRBV3-2	.	TRBJ1-1	.	TGTGCCAGCAGTGACAGAGGGGGAGCTTTCTTT	CASSDRGGAFF
TRBV10-3	TRBD1	TRBJ1-1	.	TGTGCCATCAGAAGTGGGACAGGGGCCACTGAAGCTTTCTTT	CAIRSGTGATEAFF
TRBV6-1	.	TRBJ2-6	.	TGTGCCAGCAGTGAGCAGGGCGGTGGTTCTGGGGCCAACGTCCTGACTTTC	CASSEQGGGSGANVLTF
TRBV4-3	.	TRBJ1-1	.	TGCGCCAGCAGCCAAGAGGAGAGAAGGTACACTGAAGCTTTCTTT	CASSQEERRYTEAFF